One TCR beta chain is described in this entry. These data come from a study of blood T cell repertoires in COVID-19. Whole-study context: Sites in the United States, Italy and Spain provided acute and convalescent COVID-19 samples. From T cells, B-cell-depleted T cells, or PBMCs came the material, which was cDNA or gDNA.

The protocol was immunoSEQ multiplex PCR, while the TCRdb copy is restricted to in-frame clones and leaves out a portion. The sample contains about 250,000 clones, roughly 83% of which appear only once. The TCR originated in a man aged 80 or over with acute or convalescent COVID-19. Material for sequencing was peripheral blood.

The CDR3 protein is CASSERTGGSSGANVLTF. Written as DNA, the CDR3 is TGTGCCAGCAGTGAAAGGACAGGGGGTAGCTCTGGGGCCAACGTCCTGACTTTC. The V and J genes are TRBV25-1 and TRBJ2-6; 10 bases map to TRBD1. After removal of 2 bases from V and 0 bases from J, the junction contained 4 bases not matched to a gene. CDR3 size: 18 residues. Germline values: CDR1 MGHDK, CDR2 SYGVNS.